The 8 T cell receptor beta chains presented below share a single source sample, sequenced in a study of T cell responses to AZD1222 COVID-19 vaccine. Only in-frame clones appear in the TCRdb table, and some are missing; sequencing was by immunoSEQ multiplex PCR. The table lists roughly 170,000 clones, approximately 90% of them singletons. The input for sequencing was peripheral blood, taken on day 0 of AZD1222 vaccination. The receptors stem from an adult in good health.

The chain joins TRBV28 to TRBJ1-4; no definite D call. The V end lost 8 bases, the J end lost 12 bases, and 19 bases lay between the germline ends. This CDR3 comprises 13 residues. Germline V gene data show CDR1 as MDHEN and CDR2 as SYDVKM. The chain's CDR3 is CASLAGPTEELFF. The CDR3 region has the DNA TGTGCCAGCCTAGCTGGGCCGACGGAGGAACTGTTTTTT. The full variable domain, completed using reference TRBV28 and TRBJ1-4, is DVKVTQSSRYLVKRTGEKVFLECVQDMDHENMFWYRQDPGLGLRLIYFSYDVKMKEKGDIPEGYSVSREKKERFSLILESASTNQTSMYLCASLAGPTEELFFGSGTQLSVL.

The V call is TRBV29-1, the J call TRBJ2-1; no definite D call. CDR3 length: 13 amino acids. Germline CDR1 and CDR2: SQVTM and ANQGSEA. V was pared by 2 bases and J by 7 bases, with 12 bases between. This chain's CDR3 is CSVEPPVVNEQFF. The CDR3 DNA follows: TGCAGCGTTGAACCCCCCGTGGTAAATGAGCAGTTCTTC.

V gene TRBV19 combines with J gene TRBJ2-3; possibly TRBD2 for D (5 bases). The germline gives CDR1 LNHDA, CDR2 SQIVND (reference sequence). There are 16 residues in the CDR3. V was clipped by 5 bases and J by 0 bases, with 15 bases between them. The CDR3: CASSARTGSSTDTQYF. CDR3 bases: TGTGCCAGTAGTGCCCGGACGGGGTCTAGCACAGATACGCAGTATTTT. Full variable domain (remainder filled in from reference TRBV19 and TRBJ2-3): DGGITQSPKYLFRKEGQNVTLSCEQNLNHDAMYWYRQDPGQGLRLIYYSQIVNDFQKGDIAEGYSVSREKKESFPLTVTSAQKNPTAFYLCASSARTGSSTDTQYFGPGTRLTVL.

The CDR3 region has the DNA TGTGCCAGCAGCCCAGATGTGAGCGGGAGTGGCAATGAGCAGTTCTTC. Its protein product is CASSPDVSGSGNEQFF. The chain has TRBV9 and TRBJ2-1; TRBD2 matches at 8 bases. This CDR3 region has 16 residues. With V trimmed by 4 bases and J by 6 bases, 12 bases remained unmatched. Germline CDR1 is SGDLS and CDR2 is YYNGEE.

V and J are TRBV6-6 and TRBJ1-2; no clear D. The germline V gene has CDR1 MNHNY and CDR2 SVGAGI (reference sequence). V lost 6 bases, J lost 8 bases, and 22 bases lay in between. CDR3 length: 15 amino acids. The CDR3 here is CASRYDDMTNEGYTF. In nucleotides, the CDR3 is TGTGCCAGCAGATACGACGACATGACCAATGAGGGCTACACCTTC.

CDR3: CASLFDRGNYGYTF. The CDR3 DNA sequence: TGTGCAAGCCTTTTCGACAGGGGCAACTATGGCTACACCTTC. The gene calls are TRBV12-2 and TRBJ1-2; no check of the table's D call, TRBD1, against the DNA was made. TRBV12-2 is a recognized pseudogene. The CDR3 sequence is 14 residues long.

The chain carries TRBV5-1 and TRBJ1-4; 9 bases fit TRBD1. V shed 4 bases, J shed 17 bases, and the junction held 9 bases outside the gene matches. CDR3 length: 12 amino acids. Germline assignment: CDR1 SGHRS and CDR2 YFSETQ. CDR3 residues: CASSVDRGDIFF. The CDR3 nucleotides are TGCGCCAGCAGCGTCGACAGGGGGGATATATTTTTT.

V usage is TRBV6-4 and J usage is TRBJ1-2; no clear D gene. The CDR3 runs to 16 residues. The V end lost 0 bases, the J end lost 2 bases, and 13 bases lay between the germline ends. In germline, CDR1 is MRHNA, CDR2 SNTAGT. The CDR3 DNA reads TGTGCCAGCAGTGACTCGGGTCGAGGAATGAACTATGGCTACACCTTC. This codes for CASSDSGRGMNYGYTF.